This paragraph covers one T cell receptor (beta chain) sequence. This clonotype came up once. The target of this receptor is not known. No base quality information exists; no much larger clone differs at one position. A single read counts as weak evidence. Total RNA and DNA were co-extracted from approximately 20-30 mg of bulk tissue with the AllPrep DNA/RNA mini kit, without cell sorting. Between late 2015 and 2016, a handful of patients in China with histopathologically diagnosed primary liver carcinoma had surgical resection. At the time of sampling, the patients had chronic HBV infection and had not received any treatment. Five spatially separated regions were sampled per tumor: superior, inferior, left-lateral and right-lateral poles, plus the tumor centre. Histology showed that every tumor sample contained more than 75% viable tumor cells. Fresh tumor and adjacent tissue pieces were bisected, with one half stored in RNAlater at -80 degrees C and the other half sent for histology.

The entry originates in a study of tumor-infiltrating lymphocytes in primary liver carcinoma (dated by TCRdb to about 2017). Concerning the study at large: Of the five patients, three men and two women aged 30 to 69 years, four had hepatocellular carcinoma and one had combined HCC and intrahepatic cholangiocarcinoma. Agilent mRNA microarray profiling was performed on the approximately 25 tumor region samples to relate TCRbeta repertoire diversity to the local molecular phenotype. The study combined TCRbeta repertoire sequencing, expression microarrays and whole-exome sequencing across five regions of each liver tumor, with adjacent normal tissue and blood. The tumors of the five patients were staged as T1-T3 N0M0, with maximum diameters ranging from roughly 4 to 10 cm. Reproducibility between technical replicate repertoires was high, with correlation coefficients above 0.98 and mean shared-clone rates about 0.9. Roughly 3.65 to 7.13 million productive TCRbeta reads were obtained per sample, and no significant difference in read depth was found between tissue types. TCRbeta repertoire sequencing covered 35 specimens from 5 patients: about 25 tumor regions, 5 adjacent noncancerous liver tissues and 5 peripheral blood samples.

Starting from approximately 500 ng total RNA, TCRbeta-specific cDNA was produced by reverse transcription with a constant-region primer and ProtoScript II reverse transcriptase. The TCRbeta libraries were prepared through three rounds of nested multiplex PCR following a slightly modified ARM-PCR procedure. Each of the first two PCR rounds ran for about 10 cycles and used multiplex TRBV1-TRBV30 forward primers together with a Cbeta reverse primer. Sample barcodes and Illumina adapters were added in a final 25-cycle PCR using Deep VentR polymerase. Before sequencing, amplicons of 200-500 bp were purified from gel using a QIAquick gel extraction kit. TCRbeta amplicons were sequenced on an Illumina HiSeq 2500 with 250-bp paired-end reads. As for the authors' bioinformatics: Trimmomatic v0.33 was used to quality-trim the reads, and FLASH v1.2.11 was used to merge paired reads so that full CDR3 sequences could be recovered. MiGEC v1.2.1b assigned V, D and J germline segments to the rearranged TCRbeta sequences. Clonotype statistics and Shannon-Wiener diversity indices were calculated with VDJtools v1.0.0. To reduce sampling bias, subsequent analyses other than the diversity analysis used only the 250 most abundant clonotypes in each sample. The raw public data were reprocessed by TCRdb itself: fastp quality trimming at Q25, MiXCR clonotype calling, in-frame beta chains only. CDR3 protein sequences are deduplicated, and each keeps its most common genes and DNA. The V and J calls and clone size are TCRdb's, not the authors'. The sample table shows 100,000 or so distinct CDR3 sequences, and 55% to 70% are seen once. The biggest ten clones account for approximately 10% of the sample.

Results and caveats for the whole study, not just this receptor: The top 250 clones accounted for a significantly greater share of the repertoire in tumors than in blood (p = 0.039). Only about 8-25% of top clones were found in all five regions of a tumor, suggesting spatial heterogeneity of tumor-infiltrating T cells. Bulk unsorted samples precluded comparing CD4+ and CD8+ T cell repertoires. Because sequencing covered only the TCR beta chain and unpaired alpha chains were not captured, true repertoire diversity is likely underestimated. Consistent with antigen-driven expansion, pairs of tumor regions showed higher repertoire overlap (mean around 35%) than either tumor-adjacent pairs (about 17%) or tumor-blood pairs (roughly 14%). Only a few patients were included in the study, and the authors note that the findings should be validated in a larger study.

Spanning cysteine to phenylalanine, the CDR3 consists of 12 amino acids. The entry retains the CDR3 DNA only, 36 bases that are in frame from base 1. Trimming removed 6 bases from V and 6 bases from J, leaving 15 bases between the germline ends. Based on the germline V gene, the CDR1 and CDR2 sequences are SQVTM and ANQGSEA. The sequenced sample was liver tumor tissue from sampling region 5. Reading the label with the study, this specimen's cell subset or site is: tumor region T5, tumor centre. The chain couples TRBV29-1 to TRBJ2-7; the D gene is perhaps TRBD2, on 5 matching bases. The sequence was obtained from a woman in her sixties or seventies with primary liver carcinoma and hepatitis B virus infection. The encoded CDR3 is CSVAETMCEQYF. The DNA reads TGCAGCGTCGCGGAGACTATGTGCGAGCAGTACTTC.